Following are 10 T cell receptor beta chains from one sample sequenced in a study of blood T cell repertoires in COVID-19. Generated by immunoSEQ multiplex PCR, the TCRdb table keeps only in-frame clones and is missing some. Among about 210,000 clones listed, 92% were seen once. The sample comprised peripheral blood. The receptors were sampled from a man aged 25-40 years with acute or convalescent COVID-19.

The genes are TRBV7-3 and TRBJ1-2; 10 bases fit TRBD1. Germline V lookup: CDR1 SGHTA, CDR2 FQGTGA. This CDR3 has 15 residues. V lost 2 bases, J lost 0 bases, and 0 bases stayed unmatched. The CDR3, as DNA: TGTGCCAGCAGCTTAGGGACAGGGGCTAACTATGGCTACACCTTC. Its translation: CASSLGTGANYGYTF.

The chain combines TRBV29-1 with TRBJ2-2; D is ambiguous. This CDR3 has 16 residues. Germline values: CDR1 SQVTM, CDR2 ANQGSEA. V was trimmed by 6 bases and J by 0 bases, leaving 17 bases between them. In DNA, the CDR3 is TGCAGCGTCGCAAGAACAGCCCCAGCGAACACCGGGGAGCTGTTTTTT. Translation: CSVARTAPANTGELFF.

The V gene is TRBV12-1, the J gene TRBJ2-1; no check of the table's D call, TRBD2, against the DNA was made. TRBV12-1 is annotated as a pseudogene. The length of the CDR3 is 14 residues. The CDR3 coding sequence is TGTGCCAGCAGCCTTGAGGGACTGAACAATGAGCAGTTCTTC. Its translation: CASSLEGLNNEQFF.

The CDR3 DNA is TGTGCCTGGAGTGTAGGTAGGACAGGGATGAACACCGGGGAGCTGTTTTTT. Its translation is CAWSVGRTGMNTGELFF. V and J are TRBV30 and TRBJ2-2; 8 bases match TRBD1. The CDR3 loop spans 17 amino acids. Trimming at V came to 0 bases and at J to 1 base, leaving 7 bases not matched to a gene. Germline CDR1 GTSNPN, CDR2 SVGIG (reference sequence).

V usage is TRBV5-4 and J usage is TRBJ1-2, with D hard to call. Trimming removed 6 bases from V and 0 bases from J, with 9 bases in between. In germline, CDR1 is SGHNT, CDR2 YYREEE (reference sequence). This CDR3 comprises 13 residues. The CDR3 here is CASTFGANYGYTF. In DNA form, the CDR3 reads TGTGCCAGCACTTTCGGGGCTAACTATGGCTACACCTTC.

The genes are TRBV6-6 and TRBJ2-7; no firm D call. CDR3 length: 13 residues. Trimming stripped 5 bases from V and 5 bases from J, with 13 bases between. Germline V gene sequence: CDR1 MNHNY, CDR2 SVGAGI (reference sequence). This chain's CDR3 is CASSHLALHEQYF. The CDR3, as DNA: TGTGCCAGCAGTCACCTGGCCCTCCACGAGCAGTACTTC.

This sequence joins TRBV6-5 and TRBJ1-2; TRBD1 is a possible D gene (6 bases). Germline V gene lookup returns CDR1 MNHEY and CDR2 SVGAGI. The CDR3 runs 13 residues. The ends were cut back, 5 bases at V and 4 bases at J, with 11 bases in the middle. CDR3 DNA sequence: TGTGCCAGCAGTCTGGGACACACCTATGGCTACACCTTC. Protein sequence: CASSLGHTYGYTF.

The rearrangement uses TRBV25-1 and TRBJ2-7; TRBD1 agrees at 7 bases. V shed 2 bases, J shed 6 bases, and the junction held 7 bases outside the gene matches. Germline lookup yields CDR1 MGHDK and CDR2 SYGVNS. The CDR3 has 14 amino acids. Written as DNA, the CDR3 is TGTGCCAGCAGTGAAGGACAGGTATATTCCGAGCAGTACTTC. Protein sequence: CASSEGQVYSEQYF.

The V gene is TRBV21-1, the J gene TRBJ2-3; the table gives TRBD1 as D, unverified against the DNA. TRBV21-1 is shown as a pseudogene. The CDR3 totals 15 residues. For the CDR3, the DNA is TGTGCCAGCAGCAGGGATGAAGGGGTACCCTTTACGCAGTATTTT. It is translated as CASSRDEGVPFTQYF.

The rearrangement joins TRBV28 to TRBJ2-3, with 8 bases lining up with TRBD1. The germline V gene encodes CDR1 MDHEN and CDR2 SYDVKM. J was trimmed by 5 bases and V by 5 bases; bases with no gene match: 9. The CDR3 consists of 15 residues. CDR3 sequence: CASSPGGARVDTQYF. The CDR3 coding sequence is TGTGCCAGCAGTCCAGGGGGCGCGAGGGTAGATACGCAGTATTTT.